This T cell receptor (beta chain) was captured by sequencing in a study of T cell responses to AZD1222 COVID-19 vaccine. V gave up 0 bases and J gave up 8 bases, with 14 bases separating them. The CDR3 totals 14 residues. Germline CDR1 and CDR2: SGHTS and YDEGEE. The method was immunoSEQ multiplex PCR; TCRdb's version includes in-frame clones alone and lacks a portion of them. The table has around 170,000 clones, approximately 86% seen once. This receptor was obtained from an adult who received the AZD1222 COVID-19 vaccine. The chain couples TRBV5-8 to TRBJ1-2; unclear D gene. Sequencing was performed on peripheral blood, taken 28 days after the second AZD1222 dose. The CDR3 sequence: CASSLGSHAAGYTF. In nucleotides, the CDR3 is TGTGCCAGCAGCTTGGGCAGTCATGCGGCAGGCTACACCTTC.